This T cell receptor (beta chain) was identified in a study of early T cells in non-severe SARS-CoV-2 infection. Study summary: Sequencing of unsorted whole blood was done on bulk RNA, leaving chains unpaired.

Individual cDNA molecules were tagged with unique molecular identifiers, the study reported. A single record per CDR3 protein comes from TCRdb applying MiXCR to the 5' RACE reads. This table holds roughly 34,000 distinct CDR3 sequences, 6% to 7.5% found once. This clonotype was seen many times. Looked up from germline, CDR1 is KGHDR and CDR2 is SFDVKD. V was clipped by 7 bases and J by 0 bases; unmatched bases: 8. The CDR3 is 16 amino acids. V and J are TRBV24-1 and TRBJ2-5, with TRBD1 matching over 9 bases. This receptor was taken from an adult who was a healthcare worker with PCR-confirmed SARS-CoV-2 infection or an uninfected control (not recorded which). The sample here was whole blood, taken at baseline. DNA of the CDR3: TGTGCCACCAGCGGGGACAGGGCTGGAAACCAAGAGACCCAGTACTTC. Residues: CATSGDRAGNQETQYF.